This TCR beta chain was documented in a study of OX40 agonist ivuxolimab in advanced cancers. Only in-frame clones appear in the TCRdb table, and some are missing; sequencing was by immunoSEQ multiplex PCR. The sample records about 21,000 clones, around 82% being singletons. CDR3 size: 19 residues. The germline V gene encodes CDR1 SEHNR and CDR2 FQNEAQ (reference sequence). Trimming took 5 bases from V and 4 from J; bases not matched to a gene: 15. Here the sequenced sample was CD4+ or CD8+ T cells sorted from blood, taken in a trial of the OX40 agonist ivuxolimab. V usage is TRBV7-9 and J usage is TRBJ2-5; 14 bases are a match to TRBD2. The TCR was taken from an adult with an advanced solid tumor such as melanoma, head and neck, liver or kidney cancer. This chain's CDR3 is CASSPGLAGGRPWGETQYF. CDR3 DNA: TGTGCCAGCAGCCCCGGACTAGCGGGGGGAAGGCCCTGGGGAGAGACCCAGTACTTC.